This TCR beta chain was sequenced during a study of CD8+CD57+ T cells in acquired aplastic anemia. Overall study: Quantities of DNA derived from sorted CD4+ and CD8+ cells averaged 3.2 ug. Study results and limitations: Comparison of patients with controls identified 25 to 35 shared CD8+ CDR3 sequences.

Investigators profiled TCR beta VDJ and CDR3 from genomic DNA template. TCRdb ran MiXCR on the reads and lists one entry per CDR3 protein. Of just over 200,000 distinct CDR3 sequences detected, over 55% appear once; the ten largest clones hold roughly 64%. On this clonotype: Its specificity is not known.

Trimming removed 7 bases from V and 1 base from J; junction bases left unmatched: 3. Germline lookup yields CDR1 SGHTA and CDR2 FQGNSA. CDR3 length equals 14 residues. The sequenced patients had an expansion of CD8+CD57+ cells seen by flow cytometry. This clonotype was sampled from a human donor with aplastic anemia. The gene calls are TRBV7-2 and TRBJ1-1, with TRBD1 matching over 10 bases. The specimen was sorted CD4+, CD8+, or CD8+CD57+ T cells (not recorded which) from PBMCs. CDR3 coding DNA: TGTGCCAGCACCTGGACAGGGGGGAACACTGAAGCTTTCTTT. It encodes CASTWTGGNTEAFF.